This TCR beta chain originates from a study of CD8 T cells in ankylosing spondylitis. General study findings and limits: Ankylosing spondylitis blood seemed to carry a telltale TCR beta motif made of eight or nine highly homologous variants.

On this clonotype: Antigen: not known.

TCRdb ran MiXCR on the 5' RACE reads and lists one entry per CDR3 protein. The sample includes around 100,000 distinct CDR3 sequences, approximately 25% of them seen just once. Sequences were obtained from synovial fluid, either unsorted or a sorted T cell fraction (not recorded which). The sequence was obtained from a male donor with ankylosing spondylitis.

CDR3 in DNA: TGTGCCAGCAGCTCTACGGGGCAGGCAGTCTATAATTCACCCCTCCACTTT. This translates into CASSSTGQAVYNSPLHF. The chain recombines TRBV7-9 with TRBJ1-6; perhaps TRBD1 as D (5 bases). The V end lost 4 bases, the J end lost 3 bases, and 16 bases lay between the germline ends. Germline CDR1 and CDR2: SEHNR and FQNEAQ (reference sequence). This CDR3 spans 17 amino acids.